These 21 T cell receptor beta chains share one sample of origin, sequenced in a study of molecular identifiers for immune sequencing clone quantification. TCRdb re-called the PCR reads through MiXCR, storing one row per CDR3 protein. In the table there are about 510,000 distinct CDR3 sequences, about a fifth of which are singletons. Sample: naive CD8+ T cells from blood, with Jurkat cell RNA spiked in. Subset in this sample: FACS-sorted CD8+CD4-CCR7+CD45RA+ naive T cells. The source of these receptors is a human donor in good health. Some libraries in this study had Jurkat cell RNA spiked in.

This rearrangement joins TRBV9 to TRBJ2-3; D is possibly TRBD1 (5 bases). Germline loops: CDR1 SGDLS, CDR2 YYNGEE. Trimming removed 3 bases from V and 4 bases from J, with 9 bases in between. This CDR3 spans 13 amino acids. In DNA form, the CDR3 reads TGTGCCAGCAGCGAGGAGACAGCAGATACGCAGTATTTT. Amino acid sequence: CASSEETADTQYF.

A note on this clonotype: This sequence may be a read error, since a much larger clone differs from it by one base. The gene calls are TRBV14 and TRBJ2-6; no clear D gene. This CDR3 contains 15 residues. Germline V CDR1 and CDR2: SGHDN, FVKESK. The CDR3 loop is CAGSQTSYGANVLTF. The CDR3 DNA reads as TGTGCCGGCAGCCAAACGAGTTATGGGGCCAACGTCCTGACTTTC.

This clonotype appeared a few times. This chain connects TRBV6-2 or TRBV6-3 to TRBJ2-5; D is possibly TRBD2 (6 bases). CDR1 and CDR2 from the germline V gene are MNHEY and SVGEGT. Trimming removed 2 bases at V and 1 base at J, with 17 bases between. This CDR3 spans 17 amino acids. In DNA form, the CDR3 reads TGTGCCAGCAGTTACACGGGGGTGGTGGTGGGCCAAGAGACCCAGTACTTC. This translates into CASSYTGVVVGQETQYF.

The chain recombines TRBV7-7 with TRBJ1-3, with 8 bases aligning to TRBD1. The CDR3 covers 21 residues. From germline, CDR1 is SSHAT and CDR2 FNYEAQ (reference sequence). With 3 bases clipped from V and 0 bases from J, the junction kept 19 bases outside the gene matches. CDR3 in amino acids: CASSFPRSLGTGEYSGNTIYF. The DNA of the CDR3 is TGTGCCAGCAGCTTCCCCCGGAGCCTCGGGACAGGCGAATACTCTGGAAACACCATATATTTT. The full variable domain, rest sourced from reference TRBV7-7 and TRBJ1-3, is GAGVSQSPRYKVTKRGQDVTLRCDPISSHATLYWYQQALGQGPEFLTYFNYEAQPDKSGLPSDRFSAERPEGSISTLTIQRTEQRDSAMYRCASSFPRSLGTGEYSGNTIYFGEGSWLTVV.

Of note for this clonotype: This sequence may be a read error, since a much larger clone differs from it by one base. V usage is TRBV7-2 and J usage is TRBJ2-1; 11 bases map to TRBD2. Germline assignment: CDR1 SGHTA and CDR2 FQGNSA. The CDR3 has 16 amino acids. The CDR3 DNA is TGTGCCAGCAACCTGATGACTAGCGGGATCTACAATAAGCAGTTCTTC. It is translated as CASNLMTSGIYNKQFF.

Comment on this clonotype: This may be a read error, as it is one base from a much larger clone. The CDR3 end shows no conserved phenylalanine or tryptophan, and so a read error is likely. The V and J genes are TRBV5-6 and TRBJ2-5, with no clear D. This CDR3 region has 15 residues. In germline, CDR1 is SGHDT, CDR2 YYEEEE. V shed 4 bases and J shed 5 bases, with 18 bases lying between them. The CDR3 nucleotides read TGTGCCAGCAGCGGAAGGGTGTCGGGCCCGGAGACCCAGTACCTC. As protein: CASSGRVSGPETQYL.

The sample holds many counts of this clonotype. The CDR3 sequence: CASSPGGGAGEQYF. CDR3 in DNA: TGTGCCAGCAGCCCCGGTGGAGGGGCGGGCGAGCAGTACTTC. J is TRBJ2-7 and V is TRBV25-1; tentatively, D is TRBD2 (6 bases). Trimming removed 6 bases at V and 6 bases at J, with 18 bases between. The CDR3 totals 14 residues. CDR1 and CDR2 from the germline V gene are MGHDK and SYGVNS.

This clonotype was found a few times. The J gene is TRBJ2-6, the V gene TRBV5-4, with TRBD1 as a possible D gene (6 bases). Trimming left V 5 bases short and J 1 base short, with 10 bases between. Germline assignment: CDR1 SGHNT and CDR2 YYREEE (reference sequence). CDR3 size: 15 residues. The CDR3, as DNA: TGTGCCAGCAGGATACAGGGATCTGGGGCCAACGTCCTGACTTTC. Residues: CASRIQGSGANVLTF.

V gene TRBV27 combines with J gene TRBJ2-7; 14 nucleotides line up with TRBD2. The J segment lost 5 bases and the V segment lost 3 bases, leaving 12 bases of the junction unmatched. The CDR3 runs 18 residues. CDR1 is MNHEY, CDR2 SMNVEV, per germline (reference sequence). CDR3 region: CASSLDGTSGSLFHEQYF. CDR3 DNA sequence: TGTGCCAGCAGTTTGGACGGGACTAGCGGGAGCCTATTCCACGAGCAGTACTTC.

The chain couples TRBV4-1 to TRBJ2-1; the match to TRBD2 covers 10 bases. Losses at the gene ends were 0 bases for V and 5 bases for J; bases not matched to a gene: 7. Looked up from germline, CDR1 is MGHRA and CDR2 is YSYEKL. The CDR3 totals 17 residues. The CDR3 sequence is CASSQDRASGRDNEQFF. The CDR3, as DNA: TGCGCCAGCAGCCAAGATAGGGCTAGCGGGAGAGACAATGAGCAGTTCTTC.

This clonotype was found a few times. The CDR3 bases are TGTGCCAGCAGTTTATTCGGGCAGCCGAACACTGAAGCTTTCTTT. Protein product: CASSLFGQPNTEAFF. V and J are TRBV28 and TRBJ1-1; D is ambiguous. Trimming stripped 1 base from V and 1 base from J, with 10 bases between. Germline V gives CDR1 MDHEN, CDR2 SYDVKM. The CDR3 has 15 residues.

This clonotype was found many times. The J gene is TRBJ2-7, the V gene TRBV20-1, with 9 bases fitting TRBD2. Germline CDR1 DFQATT, CDR2 SNEGSKA (reference sequence). CDR3 length: 16 residues. With V trimmed by 3 bases and J by 7 bases, 16 bases remained unmatched. CDR3: CSARILAGPGTGEQYF. CDR3 coding DNA: TGCAGTGCTAGGATCCTAGCGGGACCAGGAACGGGGGAGCAGTACTTC.

V gene TRBV2 combines with J gene TRBJ2-3, with D tentatively TRBD2 (6 bases). CDR1 is SNHLY and CDR2 is FYNNEI in the germline V gene. V gave up 6 bases and J gave up 1 base, with 29 bases separating them. The length of the CDR3 is 20 residues. The CDR3 sequence is CASSGSLERAQNRGTDTQYF. CDR3 coding DNA: TGTGCCAGCAGCGGTTCTTTGGAGCGGGCCCAGAATCGAGGCACAGATACGCAGTATTTT. Together with reference TRBV2 and TRBJ2-3, the CDR3 gives the full variable domain: EPEVTQTPSHQVTQMGQEVILRCVPISNHLYFYWYRQILGQKVEFLVSFYNNEISEKSEIFDDQFSVERPDGSNFTLKIRSTKLEDSAMYFCASSGSLERAQNRGTDTQYFGPGTRLTVL.

The V call is TRBV24-1, the J call TRBJ2-2; D is unclear. The V end was cut by 2 bases, the J end by 5 bases, with 8 bases between. This CDR3 is built from 14 residues. In germline, CDR1 is KGHDR, CDR2 SFDVKD. The CDR3 reads CATSDSGSTGELFF. DNA for the CDR3: TGTGCCACCAGTGATTCTGGTAGTACCGGGGAGCTGTTTTTT.

V is TRBV7-7 and J is TRBJ2-5; TRBD2 might be the D (5 bases). Trimming removed 5 bases from V and 3 bases from J, with 16 bases in between. Germline-derived CDR1 and CDR2 are SSHAT and FNYEAQ (reference sequence). The CDR3 length is 15 residues. This CDR3 is CASSITTRGKETQYF. CDR3 nucleotide sequence: TGTGCCAGCAGCATTACGACCCGGGGAAAAGAGACCCAGTACTTC.

This clonotype was detected a few times. As the CDR3 is not closed by the conserved phenylalanine or tryptophan, this likely results from a read error. The chain links TRBV6-2 or TRBV6-3 to TRBJ2-6; D is uncertain. V shed 3 bases and J shed 2 bases, with 5 bases lying between them. Germline V gene sequence: CDR1 MNHEY, CDR2 SVGEGT. The CDR3 runs 14 residues. CDR3 in DNA: TGTGCCAGCAGTTATGAAGCTGGGGCCAACGTCCTGACTTCC. This encodes CASSYEAGANVLTS.

The J gene is TRBJ2-3, the V gene TRBV3-1; 11 positions agree with TRBD2. CDR1 and CDR2 (germline): LGHDT, YNNKEL (reference sequence). V gave up 8 bases and J gave up 5 bases; unmatched junction bases: 15. The CDR3 is made up of 17 amino acids. The CDR3, as DNA: TGTGCCAGCGGTCTAGGACTAGCGGGTCCCCGGGAAGATACGCAGTATTTT. Protein: CASGLGLAGPREDTQYF.

This clonotype occurred many times. The chain links TRBV28 to TRBJ1-6; maybe TRBD1 (6 bases). V was shortened by 2 bases and J by 6 bases, with 8 bases between the two germline ends. Germline CDR1 is MDHEN and CDR2 is SYDVKM. The CDR3 has 14 residues. Here the CDR3 DNA reads TGTGCCAGCAGTTTAAGGGGGATTAATTCACCCCTCCACTTT. Translated, it gives CASSLRGINSPLHF.

This clonotype was observed a handful of times. CDR3 in DNA: TGTGCCAGCAGTTCACTTCAGGGGGAGATCTATAATTCACCCCTCCACTTT. It codes for CASSSLQGEIYNSPLHF. The J gene is TRBJ1-6, the V gene TRBV27; 7 nucleotides line up with TRBD1. Looked up from germline, CDR1 is MNHEY and CDR2 is SMNVEV (reference sequence). The CDR3 is 17 residues long. Unmatched junction bases numbered 9, after V lost 4 bases and J lost 3 bases.

This clonotype was seen many times. The genes are TRBV4-3 and TRBJ2-3; D remains unclear. Germline V gene sequence: CDR1 LGHNA, CDR2 YSLEER. Trimming stripped 0 bases from V and 0 bases from J, with 7 bases between. The CDR3 loop spans 15 amino acids. CDR3 sequence reads: CASSQDTVSTDTQYF. The CDR3 DNA is TGCGCCAGCAGCCAAGATACTGTGAGCACAGATACGCAGTATTTT.

This clonotype has just a few counts. V usage is TRBV29-1 and J usage is TRBJ2-5; 13 nucleotides match TRBD2. This CDR3 has 15 residues. V shed 6 bases, J shed 5 bases, and the junction held 9 bases outside the gene matches. Germline V gene data show CDR1 as SQVTM and CDR2 as ANQGSEA. CDR3 in amino acids: CSVAGLAGRDETQYF. The CDR3 nucleotides are TGCAGCGTGGCGGGACTAGCGGGACGCGATGAGACCCAGTACTTC.